Listed below are T cell receptor beta chains from one sample, sequenced in a study of T cell responses to AZD1222 COVID-19 vaccine. The repertoire was sequenced with immunoSEQ multiplex PCR; TCRdb's copy has only in-frame clones and lacks some. This table holds roughly 120,000 clones, just over 85% found once. The sample here was peripheral blood, taken on day 0 of MenACWY control vaccination. Receptors were obtained from an adult in good health. Both conserved end residues are part of each CDR3. D genes are given only for firm matches. Only part of the rows carry a size: once, few, many, or a class if the clone is expanded.

clone_size d_call j_call v_call cdr3_nt cdr3_aa
NA NA TRBJ1-3 TRBV5-1 TGCGCCAGCAGGTTACGGCCTGGAAACACCATATATTTT CASRLRPGNTIYF
NA NA TRBJ2-3 TRBV7-3 TGTGCCAGCAGCTTAACTGGCAGGGCGCACACAGATACGCAGTATTTT CASSLTGRAHTDTQYF
NA TRBD1 TRBJ1-4 TRBV30 TGTGCCTGGAGTGTCGGACAGGGTTCTAATGAAAAACTGTTTTTT CAWSVGQGSNEKLFF
NA TRBD2 TRBJ2-7 TRBV4-1 TGCGCCAGCAGCCAAGATAGAGTAGCGGGAGGGTCCCCGGGCTACGAGCAGTACTTC CASSQDRVAGGSPGYEQYF
NA NA TRBJ2-5 TRBV13 TGTGCCAGCAGCTTAGAACGGCAAGAGACCCAGTACTTC CASSLERQETQYF
NA NA TRBJ1-1 TRBV27 TGTGCCAGCACCAGGGACACCGGGGCGAGTGAAGCTTTCTTT CASTRDTGASEAFF
NA NA TRBJ1-6 TRBV25-1 TGTGCCAGCAGCGGGGGCTATAATTCACCCCTCCACTTT CASSGGYNSPLHF
NA NA TRBJ1-5 TRBV28 TGTGCCAGCAGTTCTCGGGGGGCGGGACAGCCCCAGCATTTT CASSSRGAGQPQHF
NA TRBD2 TRBJ2-5 TRBV2 TGTGCCAGCAGTAGACTAGCGGCCCGGGAGACCCAGTACTTC CASSRLAARETQYF
NA NA TRBJ2-2 TRBV3-1/TRBV3-2 TGTGCCAGCAGCCAAGCCCCAGAGGGTACCGGGGAGCTGTTTTTT CASSQAPEGTGELFF
NA NA TRBJ2-1 TRBV18 TGTGCCAGCTCACCACCCTTTCCCCGGGATGAGCAGTTCTTC CASSPPFPRDEQFF
NA NA TRBJ1-1 TRBV18 TGTGCCAGCTCACCACAGGGGCTTACTGAAGCTTTCTTT CASSPQGLTEAFF
NA TRBD1 TRBJ1-2 TRBV19 TGTGCCAGTAGAGCACAGGGGGCAGATGGCTACACCTTC CASRAQGADGYTF
NA TRBD2 TRBJ2-1 TRBV11-3 TGTGCCAGCAGCTTAATGTCAGGAGGTGGGGAGGGTGAGCAGTTCTTC CASSLMSGGGEGEQFF
NA TRBD1 TRBJ2-7 TRBV5-4 TGTGCCAGCAGCCGGGACAGGAGCTACGAGCAGTACTTC CASSRDRSYEQYF
NA TRBD1 TRBJ2-5 TRBV6-5 TGTGCCAGCGATACCGGGACAGTGGAAGAGACCCAGTACTTC CASDTGTVEETQYF
NA NA TRBJ2-5 TRBV5-1 TGCGCCAGCAGCTTGGCCGCTCAATGGTTCGGGTCGACCCAAGAGACCCAGTACTTC CASSLAAQWFGSTQETQYF
NA TRBD2 TRBJ2-3 TRBV14 TGTGCCAGCCGACTAGCGGGAGGGCCAAATACGCAGTATTTT CASRLAGGPNTQYF
NA TRBD1 TRBJ2-7 TRBV5-1 TGCGCCAGCACCCCGACGGGACAGGGGCCGTACGAGCAGTACTTC CASTPTGQGPYEQYF
NA NA TRBJ1-1 TRBV25-1 TGTGCCTTACACCGGGACAAGAACACTGAAGCTTTCTTT CALHRDKNTEAFF
NA NA TRBJ2-7 TRBV3-1/TRBV3-2 TGTGCCAGCAGCCTTCGTCGAGGGGGGCTTGAGCAGTACTTC CASSLRRGGLEQYF
NA TRBD1 TRBJ1-6 TRBV27 TGTGCCAGCAGTCAAGGGACAGGGGTTAATTCACCCCTCCACTTT CASSQGTGVNSPLHF
NA TRBD1 TRBJ2-5 TRBV19 TGTGCCAGTAGTCCGGGGACAGGGGCCCGGGAGACCCAGTACTTC CASSPGTGARETQYF
NA NA TRBJ1-1 TRBV5-1 TGCGCCAGCAGCTTGGAGGTGGGCATGAACACTGAAGCTTTCTTT CASSLEVGMNTEAFF
once NA TRBJ2-7 TRBV5-4 TGTGCCAGCACCCATAATCCCTCCTACGAGCAGTACTTC CASTHNPSYEQYF
once NA TRBJ1-2 TRBV18 TGTGCCAGCTCACCTGTGGGGGTACAGCCGCTCGGCTACACCTTC CASSPVGVQPLGYTF
few NA TRBJ1-2 TRBV6-5 TGTGCCAGCAGTTATCCGGGACCGGGGCGAGGCTACACCTTC CASSYPGPGRGYTF
NA NA TRBJ1-1 TRBV28 TGTGCCAGCGGTAAATTGGGCCTTGAAGCTTTCTTT CASGKLGLEAFF
NA NA TRBJ2-5 TRBV28 TGTGCCAGCAGTTTCGGGGGCCGCCACCAAGAGACCCAGTACTTC CASSFGGRHQETQYF
once NA TRBJ1-1 TRBV10-2 TGCGCCAGCAGTGGTCTACCTTCAGGGTCCACTGAAGCTTTCTTT CASSGLPSGSTEAFF
NA NA TRBJ1-3 TRBV9 TGTGCCAGCAGCGCGGGGGATGGGGGAAACACCATATATTTT CASSAGDGGNTIYF
NA TRBD2 TRBJ2-7 TRBV6-1 TGTGCCAGCAGTGCTACGAGCGGGGGCCCTTCCTACGAGCAGTACTTC CASSATSGGPSYEQYF
few NA TRBJ1-3 TRBV5-4 TGTGCCAGCAGCGGTATCGAGGGCTCTGGAAACACCATATATTTT CASSGIEGSGNTIYF
NA TRBD1 TRBJ1-5 TRBV28 TGTGCCAGCAGTTTTTCGGGAACAGGGGATCAGCCCCAGCATTTT CASSFSGTGDQPQHF
NA NA TRBJ2-5 TRBV18 TGTGCCAGCTCACCACCGTCCCCAGAGACCCAGTACTTC CASSPPSPETQYF
NA TRBD1 TRBJ2-1 TRBV27 TGTGCCAGCAGTTTATCGAGGGACAGAAAAAGCTCCTACAATGAGCAGTTCTTC CASSLSRDRKSSYNEQFF
once NA TRBJ2-7 TRBV28 TGTGCCAGCAGTCCAGGGACGGGAACCTACGAGCAGTACTTC CASSPGTGTYEQYF
few NA TRBJ2-3 TRBV5-1 TGCGCCAGCAGCTTGCCAAGCACAGATACGCAGTATTTT CASSLPSTDTQYF
NA NA TRBJ2-7 TRBV2 TGTGCCAGCAGTGCCGCCCGCCACTACGAGCAGTACTTC CASSAARHYEQYF
NA NA TRBJ1-2 TRBV18 TGTGCCAGCTCACCAGGGGGAAGCTATGGCTACACCTTC CASSPGGSYGYTF
NA TRBD2 TRBJ2-3 TRBV6-5 TGTGCCAGCAGTATAGCGGGAGATACGCAGTATTTT CASSIAGDTQYF
NA NA TRBJ2-7 TRBV4-1 TGCGCCAGCAGTAGCTCCTACGAGCAGTACTTC CASSSSYEQYF
NA NA TRBJ1-6 TRBV10-2 TGCGCCAGCAGTGATACGGGTATAAATTCACCCCTCCACTTT CASSDTGINSPLHF
NA NA TRBJ1-5 TRBV4-1 TGCGCCAGCAGCCAAGAAGGGGGGACCAATCAGCCCCAGCATTTT CASSQEGGTNQPQHF
NA NA TRBJ1-5 TRBV5-8 TGTGCCAGCAGCGCAGGACAGAAGATAAATCAGCCCCAGCATTTT CASSAGQKINQPQHF
few NA TRBJ1-4 TRBV24-1 TGTGCCACCAGTGATCCAGGGTCGGCGAGTGAAAAACTGTTTTTT CATSDPGSASEKLFF
NA NA TRBJ2-7 TRBV30 TGTGCCTGGCGAAGGGCAGGGCTAAACTACGAGCAGTACTTC CAWRRAGLNYEQYF
NA TRBD1 TRBJ1-5 TRBV19 TGTGCCAGTAGTATCACAGGGGGCAGTCAGCCCCAGCATTTT CASSITGGSQPQHF
NA NA TRBJ1-5 TRBV30 TGTGCCTGGAGTGTACGAGGGAGGGCCCAGCATTTT CAWSVRGRAQHF
once TRBD2 TRBJ2-2 TRBV7-9 TGTGCCAGCGGAACTAGCGGGACGACCGGGGAGCTGTTTTTT CASGTSGTTGELFF
NA NA TRBJ2-7 TRBV29-1 TGCAGCGTTGAAGGGAGGGGGCCTAATGAGCAGTACTTC CSVEGRGPNEQYF
NA NA TRBJ1-2 TRBV28 TGTGCCAGTGCGGGGTATGGCTACACCTTC CASAGYGYTF
NA NA TRBJ2-7 TRBV3-1/TRBV3-2 TGTGCCAGCAGCCTGGGTACTTCCGCGGGACGGGTGTACGAGCAGTACTTC CASSLGTSAGRVYEQYF
NA NA TRBJ1-2 TRBV28 TGTGCCAGCCTTGGACAGAACTATGGCTACACCTTC CASLGQNYGYTF